Included here is one TCR beta chain sequence, with context. What antigen it recognizes has not been identified. The record has no base qualities; no much larger clone is one base away. This sample was taken from a study of blood T cell repertoires in COVID-19 (dated by TCRdb to about 2020). Regarding the research as a whole: Collaborator samples came from the United States, Italy and Spain and covered acute and convalescent phases of COVID-19. The prospective study material was composed of cDNA or gDNA derived from T cells, B-cell-depleted T cells, or PBMCs. Subjects who had been exposed to COVID-19, were actively infected with it, or had recovered from it provided the deeply sampled blood TCRbeta repertoires that made up the dataset. The repertoires were released in a freely available public database intended as a resource for research on the immune response to SARS-CoV-2. The samples were drawn from two sources: the first 160 participants of the ongoing ImmuneRACE study, and over 1,000 subjects contributed by 6 global collaborators. The sample metadata nearly always contained a de-identified subject ID, COVID-19 status, age in years and sex. Where available, HLA class I and class II types were taken from metadata supplied by the sample provider and were not determined by assay-based typing.

In the prospective study, participants were roughly 18 to 95 years old, resided in about 25 geographic areas of the United States, and were enrolled through a virtual design. In the prospective study, cohorts were assigned on the basis of participant-reported clinical history obtained from a screening survey and a study questionnaire. In the prospective study, whole blood, serum and a nasopharyngeal or oropharyngeal swab were collected from each participant by mobile phlebotomists. Participants in the prospective study had the option to provide additional blood draws and questionnaires over a roughly two-month period. Prospective study blood samples were shipped either frozen or at room temperature before DNA extraction. From its cysteine to its phenylalanine, the CDR3 spans 15 amino acids. Only CDR3 DNA is held: 45 bases, read in frame from base 1. CDR1 and CDR2, looked up from the germline V gene, are MNHEY and SVGAGI. V loses 2 bases at its end and J loses 2 bases; junction bases beyond the gene matches: 3.

Study-level results and caveats: The quantity of clinical and demographic metadata differed by source and by participant and was supplied without curation.

The immunoSEQ Assay, a bias-controlled multiplex PCR, was used to amplify TCRbeta CDR3 regions from genomic DNA. The original methods were these. Nucleated cell counts per sample were estimated from amplification of reference gene primers within the assay. To quantify the absolute abundance of each unique TCRbeta CDR3 rearrangement, sequence reads were collapsed and filtered. Productive Simpson clonality was computed per sample as the square root of Simpson's diversity index over productive rearrangements. TCRdb retrieved this table from immuneACCESS and kept in-frame rearrangements only. Not all clones are present; in checked studies, unresolved V genes account for under half, and no reason is known for the remainder. V and J calls and clone size are given by that table; D and trimming were obtained from the DNA. This sample comprises 200,000 to 250,000 clones, 80% to 90% of them detected only once. 3.5% to 4% of the sample comes from the top ten.

The V and J genes are TRBV6-5 and TRBJ1-5; TRBD1 fits 7 bases in the junction. The sequenced sample was PBMCs or T cells enriched from blood (not recorded which). The clonotype was recovered from a woman aged 40 to 50 with acute COVID-19. The CDR3 corresponds to CASSYGQGGNQPQHF. The bases are TGTGCCAGCAGTTACGGCCAGGGGGGCAATCAGCCCCAGCATTTT.